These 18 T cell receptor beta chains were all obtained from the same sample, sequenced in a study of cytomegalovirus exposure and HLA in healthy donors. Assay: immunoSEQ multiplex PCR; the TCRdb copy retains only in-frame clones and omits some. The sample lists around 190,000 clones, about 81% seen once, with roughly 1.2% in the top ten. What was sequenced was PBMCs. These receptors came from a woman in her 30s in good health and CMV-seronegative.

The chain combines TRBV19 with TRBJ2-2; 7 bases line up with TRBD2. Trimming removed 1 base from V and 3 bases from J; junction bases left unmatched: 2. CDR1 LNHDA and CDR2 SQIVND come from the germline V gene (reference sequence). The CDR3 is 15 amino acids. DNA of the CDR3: TGTGCCAGTAGTATAGCGGGGGGATACACCGGGGAGCTGTTTTTT. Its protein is CASSIAGGYTGELFF.

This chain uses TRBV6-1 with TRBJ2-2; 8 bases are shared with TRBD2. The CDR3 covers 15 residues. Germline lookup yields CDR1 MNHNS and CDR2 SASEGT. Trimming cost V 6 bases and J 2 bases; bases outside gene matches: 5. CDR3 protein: CASRGGGINTGELFF. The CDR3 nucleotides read TGTGCCAGCAGAGGCGGGGGGATAAACACCGGGGAGCTGTTTTTT.

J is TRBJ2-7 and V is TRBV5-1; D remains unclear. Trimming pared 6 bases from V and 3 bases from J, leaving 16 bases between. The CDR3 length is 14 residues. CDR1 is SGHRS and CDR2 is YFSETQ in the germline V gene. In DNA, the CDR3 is TGCGCCAGCACCCCCGGCCGAGACAACTACGAGCAGTACTTC. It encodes CASTPGRDNYEQYF.

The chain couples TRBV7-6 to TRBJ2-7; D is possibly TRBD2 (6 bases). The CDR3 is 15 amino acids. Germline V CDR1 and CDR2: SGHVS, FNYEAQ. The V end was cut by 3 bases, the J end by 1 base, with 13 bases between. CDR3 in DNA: TGTGCCAGCAGCTTTTCGGGACTTGCATCCTACGAGCAGTACTTC. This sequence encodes CASSFSGLASYEQYF.

CDR3 DNA: TGTGCCAGCACCGAAGGACAGGGAAGTTCCTACGAGCAGTACTTC. Translation: CASTEGQGSSYEQYF. The chain joins TRBV6-1 to TRBJ2-7, with 8 bases identical to TRBD1. J lost 1 base, V lost 7 bases, and 9 bases had no gene match. Germline CDR1 and CDR2: MNHNS and SASEGT. The CDR3 has 15 amino acids.

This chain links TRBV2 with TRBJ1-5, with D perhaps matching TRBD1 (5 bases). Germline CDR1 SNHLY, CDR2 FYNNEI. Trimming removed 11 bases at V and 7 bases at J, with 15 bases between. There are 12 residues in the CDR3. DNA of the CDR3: TGTGCCGGGGGATGGGGGGACCAGCCCCAGCATTTT. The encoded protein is CAGGWGDQPQHF.

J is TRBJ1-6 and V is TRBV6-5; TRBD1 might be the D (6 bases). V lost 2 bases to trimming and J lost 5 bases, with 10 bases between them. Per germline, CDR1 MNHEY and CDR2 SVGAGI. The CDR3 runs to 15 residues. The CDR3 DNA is TGTGCCAGCAGTTACGGGGGGGCCCATAATTCACCCCTCCACTTT. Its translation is CASSYGGAHNSPLHF.

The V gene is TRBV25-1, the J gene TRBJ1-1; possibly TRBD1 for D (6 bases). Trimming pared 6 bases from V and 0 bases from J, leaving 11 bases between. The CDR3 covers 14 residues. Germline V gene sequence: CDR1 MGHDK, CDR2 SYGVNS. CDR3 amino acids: CASRQTGLNTEAFF. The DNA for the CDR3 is TGTGCCAGCAGACAGACAGGCTTGAACACTGAAGCTTTCTTT.

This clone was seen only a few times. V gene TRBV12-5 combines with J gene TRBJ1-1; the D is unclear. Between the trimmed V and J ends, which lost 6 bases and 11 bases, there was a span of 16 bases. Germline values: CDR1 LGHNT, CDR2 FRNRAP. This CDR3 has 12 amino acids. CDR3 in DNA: TGTGCTAGTGGCTTCTTCCTAACCGCGGCTTTCTTT. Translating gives CASGFFLTAAFF.

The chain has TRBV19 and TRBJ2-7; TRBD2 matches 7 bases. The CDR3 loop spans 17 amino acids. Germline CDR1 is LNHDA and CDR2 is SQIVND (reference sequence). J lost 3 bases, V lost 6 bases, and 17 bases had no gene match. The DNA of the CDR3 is TGTGCCAGTAGAGCGACTAGCCCGTCTAATCCCGTCTACGAGCAGTACTTC. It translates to CASRATSPSNPVYEQYF. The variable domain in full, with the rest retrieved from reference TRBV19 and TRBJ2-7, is DGGITQSPKYLFRKEGQNVTLSCEQNLNHDAMYWYRQDPGQGLRLIYYSQIVNDFQKGDIAEGYSVSREKKESFPLTVTSAQKNPTAFYLCASRATSPSNPVYEQYFGPGTRLTVT.

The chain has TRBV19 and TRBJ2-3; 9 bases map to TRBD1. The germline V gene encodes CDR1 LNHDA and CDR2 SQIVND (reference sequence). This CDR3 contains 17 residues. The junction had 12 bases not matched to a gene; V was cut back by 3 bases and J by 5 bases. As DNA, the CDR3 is TGTGCCAGTAGTATCCAAAGGAGGACAGGGGTTGGAGATACGCAGTATTTT. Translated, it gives CASSIQRRTGVGDTQYF.

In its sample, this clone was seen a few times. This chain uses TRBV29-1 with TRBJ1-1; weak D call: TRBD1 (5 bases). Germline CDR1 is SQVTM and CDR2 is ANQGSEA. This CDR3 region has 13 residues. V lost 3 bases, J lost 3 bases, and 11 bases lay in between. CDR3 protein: CSVDDGGDTEAFF. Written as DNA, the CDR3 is TGCAGCGTTGACGATGGAGGGGACACTGAAGCTTTCTTT.

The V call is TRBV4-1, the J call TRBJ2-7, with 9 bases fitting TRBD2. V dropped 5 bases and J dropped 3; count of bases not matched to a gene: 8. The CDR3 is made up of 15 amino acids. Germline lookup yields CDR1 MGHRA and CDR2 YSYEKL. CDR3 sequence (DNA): TGCGCCAGCAGCGCGGGGGGGGCGTTTATCTACGAGCAGTACTTC. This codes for CASSAGGAFIYEQYF.

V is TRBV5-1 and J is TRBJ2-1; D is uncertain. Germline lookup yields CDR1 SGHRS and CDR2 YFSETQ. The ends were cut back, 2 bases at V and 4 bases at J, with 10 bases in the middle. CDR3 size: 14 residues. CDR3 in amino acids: CASSLSLSYNEQFF. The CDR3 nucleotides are TGCGCCAGCAGCTTAAGTCTATCATACAATGAGCAGTTCTTC. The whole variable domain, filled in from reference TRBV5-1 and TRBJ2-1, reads KAGVTQTPRYLIKTRGQQVTLSCSPISGHRSVSWYQQTPGQGLQFLFEYFSETQRNKGNFPGRFSGRQFSNSRSEMNVSTLELGDSALYLCASSLSLSYNEQFFGPGTRLTVL.

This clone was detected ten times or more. The DNA for the CDR3 is TGTGCCAGCAGCACGGGAGGGGACGTAGAGCCCCAGCATTTT. Its translation: CASSTGGDVEPQHF. V and J are TRBV25-1 and TRBJ1-5, with a weak D call TRBD1 (5 bases). This CDR3 spans 14 amino acids. With 6 bases removed from V and 8 bases from J, the gap between germline ends came to 17 bases. The germline V gene has CDR1 MGHDK and CDR2 SYGVNS. Based on the CDR3 plus reference TRBV25-1 and TRBJ1-5, the full variable domain is EADIYQTPRYLVIGTGKKITLECSQTMGHDKMYWYQQDPGMELHLIHYSYGVNSTEKGDLSSESTVSRIRTEHFPLTLESARPSHTSQYLCASSTGGDVEPQHFGDGTRLSIL.

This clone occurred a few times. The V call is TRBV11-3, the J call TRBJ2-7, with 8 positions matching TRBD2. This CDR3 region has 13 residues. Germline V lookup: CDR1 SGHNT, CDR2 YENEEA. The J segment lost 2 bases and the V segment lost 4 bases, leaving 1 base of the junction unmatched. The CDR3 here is CASSWGLAYEQYF. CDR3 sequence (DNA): TGTGCCAGCAGCTGGGGACTAGCCTACGAGCAGTACTTC.

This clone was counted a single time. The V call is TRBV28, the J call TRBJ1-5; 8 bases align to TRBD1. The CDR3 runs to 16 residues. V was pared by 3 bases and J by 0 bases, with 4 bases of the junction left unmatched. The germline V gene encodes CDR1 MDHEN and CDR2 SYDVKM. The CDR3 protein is CASSLLQGDSNQPQHF. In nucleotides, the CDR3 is TGTGCCAGCAGTTTGTTACAGGGGGATAGCAATCAGCCCCAGCATTTT.

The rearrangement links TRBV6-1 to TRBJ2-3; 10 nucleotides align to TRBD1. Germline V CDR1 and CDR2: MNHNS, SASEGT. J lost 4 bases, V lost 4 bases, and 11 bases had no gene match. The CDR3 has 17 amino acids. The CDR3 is CASSVLAGQGTPDTQYF. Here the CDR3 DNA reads TGTGCCAGCAGTGTATTAGCGGGACAGGGGACTCCAGATACGCAGTATTTT.